The following is a T cell receptor beta chain sequence with its context. V was trimmed by 7 bases and J by 6 bases, leaving 21 bases between them. CDR1 SQVTM and CDR2 ANQGSEA come from the germline V gene. CDR3 length: 14 residues. Profiled with immunoSEQ multiplex PCR; TCRdb holds only in-frame clones, not every one. The data contain under 150,000 clones, 70% to 90% of them seen just once; the ten biggest clones take up 2.3%. This sample was included in a study of blood T cell repertoires in COVID-19. Study summary: Spain, Italy and the United States supplied samples that represented acute and convalescent COVID-19.

The sample taken for sequencing was PBMCs or T cells enriched from blood (not recorded which). This TCR derives from a woman aged 50 to 60 who had recovered from COVID-19. This sequence joins TRBV29-1 and TRBJ1-1; D not resolved. CDR3 amino acids: CSACPHRDPPEAFF. CDR3 nucleotide sequence: TGCAGCGCTTGTCCTCACAGAGACCCCCCTGAAGCTTTCTTT.